This TCR beta chain was recorded in a study of CD8+ T cells in alopecia areata (dated by TCRdb to between 2017 and 2018). Regarding the study in general: Treated patients were enrolled in an open-label pilot trial of oral tofacitinib, 5 to 10 mg twice daily, for moderate-to-severe alopecia areata. Patients received tofacitinib for 6 to 18 months and were then followed off drug for 6 months to check for delayed response and recurrence. Biopsies were taken from tofacitinib-treated patients at baseline and again at 4 and 24 weeks into treatment, and several of those patients also had a later scalp biopsy. Scalp clonality was compared across normal scalp (n=4), patchy alopecia areata scalp (n=8), and alopecia totalis/universalis scalp (n=8). RNA was extracted with the PAXgene miRNA kit for fixed scalp, the miRNeasy kit for PBMCs, and the RNeasy kit for mouse skin. Scalp tissue and sorted CD4+ and CD8+ peripheral blood T cells from patchy and totalis/universalis alopecia areata patients and from healthy controls were covered by human TCRbeta sequencing. Amplification of TCRbeta CDR3 regions was done by immunoSEQ multiplex PCR using 35 Vbeta forward primers and 13 Jbeta reverse primers. In both human patients and the C3H/HeJ mouse model, the study applied high-throughput TCRbeta sequencing to look at T cell clonal expansion in alopecia areata. Beyond this particular receptor, the publication reports: Shared TCR sequences between patients were less evident than in mice, which may be partly attributable to HLA diversity in the patient population. Higher clonality and more expanded CD8+ clones were observed in lesional scalp than in normal scalp, particularly in alopecia totalis/universalis, a finding suggestive of antigenic drive. Scalp TCR repertoire analysis is complicated because resident alphabeta T cells in normal human skin are also sequenced, whereas mouse skin is dominated by gammadelta T cells.

There are 15 amino acids in the CDR3, from cysteine to phenylalanine inclusive. The DNA shown is the 45-base CDR3, in frame from base 1. CDR1 and CDR2, looked up from the germline V gene, are SGHRS and YFSETQ. Deletion took 0 bases off V and 1 base off J, with a span of 9 bases between the germline ends. Reading the label with the study, this specimen's time point is: baseline before oral tofacitinib. Lesional scalp punch biopsies and peripheral blood were obtained from alopecia areata patients. After PBMCs were isolated by density centrifugation and stained for CD3, CD4 and CD8, a FACSAria was used to sort CD4+ and CD8+ T cells. This clone was found a few times. The antigen it binds to is not known. Qualities for individual bases were not recorded, and no much larger clone is one base off. Libraries came from the immunoSEQ multiplex PCR assay. To provide template for TCR sequencing, every sample had RNA extracted and reverse transcribed into cDNA. First-strand cDNA was synthesized with SuperScript III using a 2:1 mix of oligo-dT and random hexamers. A synthetic immune receptor repertoire was used to assess amplification bias, and residual bias was removed computationally. Processing in the source paper ran as follows. Raw reads were preprocessed to remove errors, and CDR3 was defined according to IMGT conventions as the region from the conserved cysteine to phenylalanine. Clonality was computed as 1 minus the Shannon entropy, with the entropy normalized by log2 of the number of productive unique TCRs. Whether scalp clones were CD4 or CD8 was inferred by matching scalp TCRbeta sequences against CD4 and CD8 repertoires sorted from blood. Sourced from immuneACCESS, this table was stored by TCRdb with only in-frame sequences that have V and J called. A share of the clones is absent; for the studies checked, an unresolved V gene accounts for under half, and the remainder has no known explanation. D and trimming come from the DNA, and the V and J calls and clone size come from that table. Counted in this sample were 150,000 to 200,000 clones; around 64% of them appeared once. Of the sample, roughly 11% falls within the top ten clones.

The sample was CD8+ T cells sorted from blood, taken at week 0. The clonotype was recovered from a human donor with alopecia areata. The chain is encoded by TRBV5-1 joined to TRBJ2-3, with the D gene not confidently named. The CDR3 region reads CASSLAESRTDTQYF. In nucleotide form, the sequence is TGCGCCAGCAGCTTGGCCGAATCTCGCACAGATACGCAGTATTTT.